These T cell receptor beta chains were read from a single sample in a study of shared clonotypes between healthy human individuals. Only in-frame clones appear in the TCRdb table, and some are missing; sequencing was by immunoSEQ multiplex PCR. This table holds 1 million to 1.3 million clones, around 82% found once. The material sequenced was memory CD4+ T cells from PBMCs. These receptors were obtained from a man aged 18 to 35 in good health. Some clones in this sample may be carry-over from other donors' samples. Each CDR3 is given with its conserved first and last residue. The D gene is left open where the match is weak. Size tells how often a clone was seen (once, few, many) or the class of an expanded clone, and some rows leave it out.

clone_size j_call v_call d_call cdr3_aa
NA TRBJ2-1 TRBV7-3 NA CASSAWEGGNEQFF
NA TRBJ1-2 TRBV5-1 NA CASSSYLTEGYGYTF
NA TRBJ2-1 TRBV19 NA CATRGGGIGEQFF
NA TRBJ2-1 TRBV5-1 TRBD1 CASSRRQGDNEQFF
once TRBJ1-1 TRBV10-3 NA CAISESRGTEAFF
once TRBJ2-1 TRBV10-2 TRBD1 CASERGQGQNEQFF
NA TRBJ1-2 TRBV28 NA CASSLRTDYGYTF
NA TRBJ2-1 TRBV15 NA CATSREVAGEQFF
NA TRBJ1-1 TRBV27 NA CASTRFGAGDTEAFF
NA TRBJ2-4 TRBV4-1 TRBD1 CASSSGQARERIAKNIQYF
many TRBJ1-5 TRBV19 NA CASSYRDQPQHF
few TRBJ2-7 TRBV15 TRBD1 CATSARTGAYEQYF
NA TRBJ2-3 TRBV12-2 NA CASSEGLTDTQYF